This TCR beta chain was identified in a study of patients and donors after allogeneic stem cell transplantation. MiXCR, run by TCRdb on the RT-PCR reads, gives a single entry per CDR3 protein. The sample has some 160,000 distinct CDR3 sequences; about a quarter are singletons. The sequence derives from a human donor who was either an allogeneic HSCT recipient or a stem cell or donor lymphocyte infusion donor (not recorded which). It is not recorded whose cells these are; they may come from a transplant donor. Input material: blood, either unsorted or a sorted T cell fraction (not recorded which).

The CDR3 sequence: CASSQWTSGRSYEQYF. The DNA of the CDR3 is TGTGCCAGCAGCCAGTGGACTAGCGGGAGGTCCTACGAGCAGTACTTC. The V gene is TRBV3-1, the J gene TRBJ2-7; TRBD2 matches at 14 bases. J gave up 1 base and V 3 bases, and 2 bases lay outside the gene matches. CDR1 is LGHDT and CDR2 is YNNKEL in the germline V gene (reference sequence). The length of the CDR3 is 16 residues.